This T cell receptor (beta chain) was profiled in a study of CD8+ T cells in alopecia areata. Study-wide context: Patients received oral tofacitinib, 5 to 10 mg twice daily, for moderate-to-severe alopecia areata.

RNA was isolated and reverse transcribed to cDNA, the sequencing template. Only in-frame clones appear in the TCRdb table, and some are missing; sequencing was by immunoSEQ multiplex PCR. The sample records under 250,000 clones, about 53% being singletons. V dropped 6 bases and J dropped 1 base, with 7 bases sitting between them. Germline values: CDR1 GTSNPN, CDR2 SVGIG (reference sequence). The CDR3 consists of 11 residues. The rearrangement links TRBV30 to TRBJ2-7; a possible D gene is TRBD1 (5 bases). The receptor was isolated from a human donor with alopecia areata. This specimen consisted of CD4+ T cells sorted from blood, obtained at week 0. This CDR3 is CACRQSYEQYF. CDR3 nucleotide sequence: TGTGCCTGTAGACAGTCCTACGAGCAGTACTTC.